The 2 T cell receptor beta chains listed next were all sequenced from one sample in a study of shared clonotypes between healthy human individuals. Method: immunoSEQ multiplex PCR; TCRdb's copy keeps in-frame clones and lacks some. This table has 2 million to 2.5 million clones, around 93% appearing once. The sequenced material came from naive CD4+ T cells from PBMCs. As for subset: CD45RA+ positively selected. These receptors originate from a man between 18 and 35 years old in good health. Some clones in this sample may be carry-over from other donors' samples.

The gene calls are TRBV2 and TRBJ1-5; TRBD1 is a possible D gene (6 bases). Trimming took off 7 bases at V and 4 bases at J, with 17 bases between the two ends. Germline CDR1 SNHLY, CDR2 FYNNEI. The CDR3 length is 15 residues. The CDR3: CASTPGGTTNQPQHF. CDR3 in DNA: TGTGCCAGCACCCCTGGAGGGACAACAAATCAGCCCCAGCATTTT.

The rearrangement links TRBV6-5 to TRBJ1-2, with TRBD1 identical over 8 bases. The CDR3 sequence is 13 residues long. With 6 bases clipped from V and 7 bases from J, the junction kept 7 bases outside the gene matches. CDR1 is MNHEY and CDR2 is SVGAGI in the germline V gene. CDR3 loop: CASSRQGSGGYTF. The CDR3 DNA follows: TGTGCCAGCAGCAGACAGGGGTCGGGTGGCTACACCTTC.